Sequencing of this T cell receptor beta chain was carried out in a study of T cells in Graves' hyperthyroidism and ophthalmopathy. This CDR3 contains 17 residues. The germline V gene has CDR1 SGHVS and CDR2 FNYEAQ. J gave up 5 bases and V 5 bases, and 8 bases lay outside the gene matches. The sample holds many counts of this clonotype. TCR beta CDR3 sequences were amplified from RNA transcripts. TCR CDR3 underwent first-round RT-PCR with the HTBI primer set. TCRdb recomputed calls from the multiplex PCR reads with MiXCR, one row per CDR3 protein. The sample includes about 640,000 distinct CDR3 sequences, around 13% of them seen just once.

This TCR derives from a woman between 50 and 59 years old with Graves' ophthalmopathy. Sequencing input: blood. The J gene is TRBJ2-1, the V gene TRBV7-6; TRBD2 aligns across 14 bases. CDR3 nucleotide sequence: TGTGCCAGCAGCCTCGGGACTAGCGGGAGAAATCACAATGAGCAGTTCTTC. Translated, it gives CASSLGTSGRNHNEQFF.